The rows below give T cell receptor beta chains drawn from one sample of a study of metastatic and nonmetastatic thyroid tumors. TCRdb re-called the PCR reads with MiXCR. The top ten hold more than 20% of the sample, which has 60,000 or so clones, about 4% seen once. The sample comprised blood. Receptors were obtained from a female donor with papillary thyroid cancer or a benign thyroid nodule (not recorded which). Some clones in this sample may be carry-over from other donors' samples. The CDR3 runs from the conserved cysteine through the conserved F or W. A D gene is named only where the DNA matches it firmly. For some rows the clone size is stated as once, few or many, or as a class when expanded; others skip it.

CASSSGTAVYEQYF	TGTGCCAGCAGCTCCGGGACGGCGGTCTACGAGCAGTACTTC	TRBJ2-7	TRBV6-1	many	.
CASSLAAILGEQFF	TGTGCCAGCAGCTTAGCGGCAATCTTGGGTGAGCAGTTCTTC	TRBJ2-1	TRBV7-9	many	.
CASSLVQGETQYF	TGTGCCAGCAGCTTAGTTCAGGGGGAGACCCAGTACTTC	TRBJ2-5	TRBV11-2	many	.
CSASEARLAASYEQYF	TGCAGTGCTAGTGAGGCAAGGCTAGCGGCGTCCTACGAGCAGTACTTC	TRBJ2-7	TRBV20-1	many	TRBD2
CASSLEAEEKLFF	TGTGCCAGCAGCTTAGAGGCAGAGGAAAAACTGTTTTTT	TRBJ1-4	TRBV7-2	many	.
CASSPLLVDEQFF	TGTGCCAGCTCACCACTATTAGTTGATGAGCAGTTCTTC	TRBJ2-1	TRBV18	few	.
CAWSVSGVGRGYTF	TGTGCCTGGAGTGTATCAGGGGTCGGTCGGGGCTACACCTTC	TRBJ1-2	TRBV30	many	.
CASSLFHPSYNEQFF	TGTGCCAGCAGCTTGTTTCACCCGTCCTACAATGAGCAGTTCTTC	TRBJ2-1	TRBV5-6	many	.
CAWSGLAGTDTQYF	TGTGCCTGGAGTGGACTAGCGGGAACAGATACGCAGTATTTT	TRBJ2-3	TRBV30	.	TRBD2
CAWSRGMTSGTDTQYF	TGTGCCTGGAGCAGGGGGATGACTAGCGGCACAGATACGCAGTATTTT	TRBJ2-3	TRBV30	many	.
CASSLEGASGAYNEQFF	TGTGCCAGCAGCTTAGAAGGGGCTAGCGGAGCCTACAATGAGCAGTTCTTC	TRBJ2-1	TRBV11-3	many	TRBD2